This note documents a single T cell receptor (beta chain) sequence. Its antigen is not known. The sample is drawn from a study of T cell repertoires in cytomegalovirus infection. On the study more broadly: Evidence of both CMV infection and a matching HLA type came from public TCR beta signatures. The study's findings and limits: What dominated the ex vivo response were HLA-C-restricted CMV-specific TCR beta clonotypes. CMV carriers having the relevant HLA were flagged by cumulative public TCR beta family frequency.

TCRdb reprocessed the reads via MiXCR and lists one record per CDR3 protein. The repertoire holds roughly 250,000 distinct CDR3 sequences, with about 12% as singletons. Specimen: PBMCs. This TCR derives from a human donor in good health (CMV status not recorded). Some clones in this sample may be carry-over from other donors' samples.

The CDR3 is CASRRTGGKLDEQYF. The CDR3 region has the DNA TGTGCCAGCAGACGGACAGGGGGCAAACTGGACGAGCAGTACTTC. V is TRBV12-3 or TRBV12-4 and J is TRBJ2-7; 11 bases fit TRBD1. V shed 6 bases and J 5 bases; nucleotides not matched to a gene: 9. This CDR3 contains 15 residues.